This entry lists 4 T cell receptor beta chains sequenced from one sample in a study of control samples from healthy donors and cancer patients. Assay: immunoSEQ multiplex PCR; the TCRdb copy retains only in-frame clones and omits some. The data show about 190,000 clones, roughly nine tenths seen once. Sequencing was carried out using blood. Source of these receptors: a young man in good health.

V and J are TRBV19 and TRBJ1-2, with D uncertain. The V gene lost 1 base and the J gene lost 7 bases, with 10 bases spanning the gap. The CDR3 is 13 residues long. Per germline, CDR1 LNHDA and CDR2 SQIVND (reference sequence). The CDR3 DNA reads TGTGCCAGTAGTATAGTACCGGTGAGTGGCTACACCTTC. Translated, it gives CASSIVPVSGYTF. Based on the CDR3 plus reference TRBV19 and TRBJ1-2, the full variable domain is DGGITQSPKYLFRKEGQNVTLSCEQNLNHDAMYWYRQDPGQGLRLIYYSQIVNDFQKGDIAEGYSVSREKKESFPLTVTSAQKNPTAFYLCASSIVPVSGYTFGSGTRLTVV.

This clone was seen once. The V and J genes are TRBV5-5 and TRBJ1-3, with 7 bases aligning to TRBD1. J gave up 2 bases and V 7 bases, and 9 bases lay outside the gene matches. The CDR3 runs to 15 residues. Germline-derived CDR1 and CDR2 are SGHKS and YYEKEE (reference sequence). CDR3 residues: CASFLGGQAGNTIYF. CDR3 DNA sequence: TGTGCCAGCTTTCTAGGCGGACAGGCTGGAAACACCATATATTTT.

The chain recombines TRBV4-2 with TRBJ2-2; 8 bases line up with TRBD1. V shed 2 bases and J 6 bases; nucleotides not matched to a gene: 5. CDR1 LGHNA and CDR2 YNFKEQ come from the germline V gene. CDR3 length: 15 residues. CDR3 nucleotides: TGTGCCAGCAGCCAATCATCAGGGGGCTCCGGGGAGCTGTTTTTT. This sequence encodes CASSQSSGGSGELFF.

This chain links TRBV5-1 with TRBJ2-2; TRBD2 is a possible D gene (5 bases). CDR3 length equals 15 residues. Germline CDR1 reads SGHRS; CDR2 reads YFSETQ. Deletions cut 2 bases from V and 4 bases from J, with 12 bases between. CDR3 region: CASSLAAALTGELFF. The CDR3 DNA follows: TGCGCCAGCAGCTTAGCGGCAGCTCTCACCGGGGAGCTGTTTTTT.